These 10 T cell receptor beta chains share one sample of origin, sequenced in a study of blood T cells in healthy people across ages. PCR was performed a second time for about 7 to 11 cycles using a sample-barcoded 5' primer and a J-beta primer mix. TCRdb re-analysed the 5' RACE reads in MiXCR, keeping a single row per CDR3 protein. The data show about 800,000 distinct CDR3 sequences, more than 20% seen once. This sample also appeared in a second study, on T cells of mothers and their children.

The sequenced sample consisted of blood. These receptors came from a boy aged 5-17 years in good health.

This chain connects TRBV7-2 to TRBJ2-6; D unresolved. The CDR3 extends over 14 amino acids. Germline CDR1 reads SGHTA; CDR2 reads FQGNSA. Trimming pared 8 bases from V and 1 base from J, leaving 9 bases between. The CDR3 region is CASGPRSGANVLTF. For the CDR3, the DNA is TGTGCCAGCGGCCCCCGTTCTGGGGCCAACGTCCTGACTTTC. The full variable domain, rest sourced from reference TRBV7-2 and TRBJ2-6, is GAGVSQSPSNKVTEKGKDVELRCDPISGHTALYWYRQSLGQGLEFLIYFQGNSAPDKSGLPSDRFSAERTGGSVSTLTIQRTQQEDSAVYLCASGPRSGANVLTFGAGSRLTVL.

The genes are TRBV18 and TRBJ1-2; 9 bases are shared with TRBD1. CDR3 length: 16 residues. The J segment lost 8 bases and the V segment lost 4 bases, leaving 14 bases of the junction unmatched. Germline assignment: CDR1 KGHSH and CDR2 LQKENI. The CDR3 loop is CASSRPGTGRSWGYTF. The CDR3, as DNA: TGTGCCAGCTCACGGCCCGGGACAGGGAGGTCGTGGGGCTACACCTTC. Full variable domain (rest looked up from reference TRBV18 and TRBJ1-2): NAGVMQNPRHLVRRRGQEARLRCSPMKGHSHVYWYRQLPEEGLKFMVYLQKENIIDESGMPKERFSAEFPKEGPSILRIQQVVRGDSAAYFCASSRPGTGRSWGYTFGSGTRLTVV.

The CDR3 here is CASGNRGSFSYEQYF. The CDR3 DNA follows: TGTGCCAGCGGAAACAGGGGAAGTTTCTCCTACGAGCAGTACTTC. The chain has TRBV28 and TRBJ2-5; 7 bases map to TRBD1. The J call may be wrong; the DNA end is better matched by TRBJ2-7. Germline V gene lookup returns CDR1 MDHEN and CDR2 SYDVKM. There are 15 residues in the CDR3.

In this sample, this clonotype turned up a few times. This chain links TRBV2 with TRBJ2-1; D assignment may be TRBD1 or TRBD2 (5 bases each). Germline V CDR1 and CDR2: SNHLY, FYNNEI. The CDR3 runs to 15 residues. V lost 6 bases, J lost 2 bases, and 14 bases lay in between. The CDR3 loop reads CASRGDPTAYNEQFF. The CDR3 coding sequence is TGTGCCAGCAGGGGGGACCCCACCGCCTACAATGAGCAGTTCTTC. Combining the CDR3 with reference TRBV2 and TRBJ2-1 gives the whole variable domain EPEVTQTPSHQVTQMGQEVILRCVPISNHLYFYWYRQILGQKVEFLVSFYNNEISEKSEIFDDQFSVERPDGSNFTLKIRSTKLEDSAMYFCASRGDPTAYNEQFFGPGTRLTVL.

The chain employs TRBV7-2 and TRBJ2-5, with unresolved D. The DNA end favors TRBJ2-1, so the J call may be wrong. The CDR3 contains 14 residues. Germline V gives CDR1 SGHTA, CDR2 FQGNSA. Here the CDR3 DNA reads TGTGCCAGCAGCTTAACCCAAATACCCAATGAGCAGTTCTTC. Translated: CASSLTQIPNEQFF.

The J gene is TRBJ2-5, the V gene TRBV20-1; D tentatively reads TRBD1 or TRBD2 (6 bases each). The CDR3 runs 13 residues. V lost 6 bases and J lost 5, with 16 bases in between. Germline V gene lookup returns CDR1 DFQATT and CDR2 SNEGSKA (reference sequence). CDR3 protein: CSALRGARETQYF. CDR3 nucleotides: TGCAGTGCCCTAAGGGGGGCCCGGGAGACCCAGTACTTC.

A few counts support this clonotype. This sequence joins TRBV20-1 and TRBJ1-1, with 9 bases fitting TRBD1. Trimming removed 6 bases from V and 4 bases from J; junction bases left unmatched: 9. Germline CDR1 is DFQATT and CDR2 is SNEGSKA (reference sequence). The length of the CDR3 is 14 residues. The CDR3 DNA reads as TGCAGTGCCGAACAGGGGGCCGGTGTCACTGAAGCTTTCTTT. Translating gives CSAEQGAGVTEAFF.

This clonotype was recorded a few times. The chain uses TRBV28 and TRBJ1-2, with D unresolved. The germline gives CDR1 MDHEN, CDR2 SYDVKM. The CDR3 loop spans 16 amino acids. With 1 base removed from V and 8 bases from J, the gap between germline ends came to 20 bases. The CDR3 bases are TGTGCCAGCAGTTTATTAAAGGGTCGACCCTCTTCAGGCTACACCTTC. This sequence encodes CASSLLKGRPSSGYTF.

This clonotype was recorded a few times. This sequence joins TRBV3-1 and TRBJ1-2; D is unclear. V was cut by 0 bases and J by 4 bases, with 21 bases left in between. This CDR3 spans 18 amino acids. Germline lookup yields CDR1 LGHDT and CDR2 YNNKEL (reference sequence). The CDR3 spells CASSQDELSPGSAYGYTF. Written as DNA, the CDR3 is TGTGCCAGCAGCCAAGATGAGTTATCTCCGGGCTCCGCCTATGGCTACACCTTC. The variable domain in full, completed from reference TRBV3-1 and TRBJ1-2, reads DTAVSQTPKYLVTQMGNDKSIKCEQNLGHDTMYWYKQDSKKFLKIMFSYNNKELIINETVPNRFSPKSPDKAHLNLHINSLELGDSAVYFCASSQDELSPGSAYGYTFGSGTRLTVV.

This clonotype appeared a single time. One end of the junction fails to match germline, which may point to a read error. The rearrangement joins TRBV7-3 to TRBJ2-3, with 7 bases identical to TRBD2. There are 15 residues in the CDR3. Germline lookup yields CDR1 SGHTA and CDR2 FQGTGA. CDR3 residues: CTSSASGTNTDTQYF. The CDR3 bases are TGTACCAGCAGCGCCTCCGGGACTAACACAGATACGCAGTATTTT.